This record concerns one TCR beta chain sequence. Its antigen remains unknown. The sample is drawn from a study of T cells after yellow fever vaccination. Broader study findings: In post-booster samples, most primary-vaccination clones reappeared (under 98% CD4, approximately 91% CD8). It was a weaker secondary response, yet one that peaked faster, at day 5 versus 15.

The V end lost 1 base, the J end lost 0 bases, and 9 bases lay between the germline ends. The CDR3 totals 15 residues. Germline values: CDR1 MNHEY, CDR2 SMNVEV (reference sequence). TCRdb re-derived calls from the 5' RACE reads in MiXCR, one entry per CDR3 protein. The sample shows under 600,000 distinct CDR3 sequences, around a fifth of them seen only once. The chain is built from TRBV27 and TRBJ1-2; D gene unclear. This clonotype originated in a man in his late teens or twenties who received the YFV17D yellow fever vaccine. The material was PBMCs, obtained approximately 20 days after the first yellow fever vaccination. The CDR3 reads CASSLLLSPNYGYTF. CDR3 nucleotides: TGTGCCAGCAGTTTATTACTGTCACCTAACTATGGCTACACCTTC.